The clone carrying this T cell receptor (beta chain) was seen once. This specimen belongs to a study of blood T cell repertoires in COVID-19. Study context: Collection of acute and convalescent COVID-19 samples took place in the United States, Italy and Spain. The cDNA or gDNA used as material had been derived from T cells, B-cell-depleted T cells, or PBMCs.

As originally analysed: The assay estimated nucleated cells by amplifying reference gene primers. This table comes from immunoSEQ multiplex PCR, and its TCRdb copy is limited to in-frame clones, with some not included. V, J and clone size reflect that table, while D and trimming were determined from the DNA. Among 88,000 or so clones listed, less than 85% were seen once. The CDR3 contains 15 residues. The germline gives CDR1 KGHDR, CDR2 SFDVKD. The V gene end was trimmed by 5 bases and the J gene end by 6 bases; junction bases not matched to a gene: 5. The clonotype originates from a human donor in a cohort sampled during active COVID-19. This chain links TRBV24-1 with TRBJ2-2; 10 bases are shared with TRBD1. Sequences were obtained from peripheral blood. CDR3 coding DNA: TGTGCCACCAGTGGCGGGACAGGGGATCCCGGGGAGCTGTTTTTT. Its translation: CATSGGTGDPGELFF.